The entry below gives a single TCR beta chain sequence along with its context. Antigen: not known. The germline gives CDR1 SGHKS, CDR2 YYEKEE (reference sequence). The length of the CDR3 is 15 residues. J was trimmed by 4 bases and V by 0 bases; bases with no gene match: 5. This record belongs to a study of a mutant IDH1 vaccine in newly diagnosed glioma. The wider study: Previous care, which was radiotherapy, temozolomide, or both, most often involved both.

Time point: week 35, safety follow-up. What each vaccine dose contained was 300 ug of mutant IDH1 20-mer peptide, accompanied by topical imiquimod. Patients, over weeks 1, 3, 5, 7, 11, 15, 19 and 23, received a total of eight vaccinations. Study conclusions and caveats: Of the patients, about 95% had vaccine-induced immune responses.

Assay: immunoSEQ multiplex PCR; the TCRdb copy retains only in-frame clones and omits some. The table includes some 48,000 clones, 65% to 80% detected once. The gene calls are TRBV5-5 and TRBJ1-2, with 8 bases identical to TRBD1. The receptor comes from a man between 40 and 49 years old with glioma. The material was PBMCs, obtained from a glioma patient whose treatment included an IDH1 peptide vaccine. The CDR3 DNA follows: TGTGCCAGCAGCTTGGAACAGGGGGTTGTCTATGGCTACACCTTC. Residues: CASSLEQGVVYGYTF.